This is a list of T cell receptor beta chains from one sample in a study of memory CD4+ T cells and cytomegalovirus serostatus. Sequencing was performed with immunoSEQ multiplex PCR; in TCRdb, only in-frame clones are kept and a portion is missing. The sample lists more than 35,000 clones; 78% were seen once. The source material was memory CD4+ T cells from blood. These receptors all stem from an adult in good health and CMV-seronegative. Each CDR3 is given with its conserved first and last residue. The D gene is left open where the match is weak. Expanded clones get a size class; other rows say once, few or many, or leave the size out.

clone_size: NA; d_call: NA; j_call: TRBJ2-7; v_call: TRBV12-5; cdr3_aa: CASGPGLSYEQYF; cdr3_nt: TGTGCTAGTGGTCCCGGCCTTAGCTACGAGCAGTACTTC
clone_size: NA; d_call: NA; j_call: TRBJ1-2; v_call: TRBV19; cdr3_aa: CASSTSLGGWANYGYTF; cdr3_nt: TGTGCCAGTAGTACCTCTTTGGGGGGCTGGGCTAACTATGGCTACACCTTC
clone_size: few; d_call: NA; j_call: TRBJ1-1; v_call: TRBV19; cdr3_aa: CASSVTGLMNTEAFF; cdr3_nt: TGTGCCAGTAGTGTTACAGGATTAATGAACACTGAAGCTTTCTTT
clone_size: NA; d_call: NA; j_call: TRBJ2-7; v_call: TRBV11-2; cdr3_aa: CASSLGETYEQYF; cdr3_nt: TGTGCCAGCAGCTTAGGAGAAACCTACGAGCAGTACTTC
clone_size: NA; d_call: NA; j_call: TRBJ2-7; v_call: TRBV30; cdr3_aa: CAWSLPGPEQYF; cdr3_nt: TGTGCCTGGTCCCTCCCAGGGCCCGAGCAGTACTTC
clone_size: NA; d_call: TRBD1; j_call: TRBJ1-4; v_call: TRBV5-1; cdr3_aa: CASSYTGTGDEKLFF; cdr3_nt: TGCGCCAGCAGCTATACCGGGACAGGGGACGAAAAACTGTTTTTT
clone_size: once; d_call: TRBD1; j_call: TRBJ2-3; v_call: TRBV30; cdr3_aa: CAWKTGTGLTDTQYF; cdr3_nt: TGTGCCTGGAAGACGGGGACAGGATTAACAGATACGCAGTATTTT
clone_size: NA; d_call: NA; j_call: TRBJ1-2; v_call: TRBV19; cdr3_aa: CASSTRDEGGYGYTF; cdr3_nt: TGTGCCAGTAGTACAAGAGACGAGGGGGGCTATGGCTACACCTTC
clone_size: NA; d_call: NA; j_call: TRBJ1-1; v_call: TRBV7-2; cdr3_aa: CASSSQAYTEAFF; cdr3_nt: TGTGCCAGCAGCTCCCAGGCATACACTGAAGCTTTCTTT
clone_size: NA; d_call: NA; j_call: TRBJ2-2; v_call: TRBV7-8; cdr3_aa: CASSLQLNTGELFF; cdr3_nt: TGTGCCAGCAGCTTACAGCTGAACACCGGGGAGCTGTTTTTT
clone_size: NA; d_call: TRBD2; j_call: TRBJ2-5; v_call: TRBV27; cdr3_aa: CASSLSGLAGPPETQYF; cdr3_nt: TGTGCCAGCAGTTTATCGGGGCTAGCGGGCCCTCCCGAGACCCAGTACTTC
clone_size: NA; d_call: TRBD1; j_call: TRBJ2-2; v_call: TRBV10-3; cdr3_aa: CAISETSPGGATTGELFF; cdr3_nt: TGTGCCATCAGTGAAACGTCCCCAGGGGGCGCTACCACCGGGGAGCTGTTTTTT
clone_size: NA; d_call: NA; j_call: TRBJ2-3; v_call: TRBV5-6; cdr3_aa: CASSRGVRDTDTQYF; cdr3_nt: TGTGCCAGCAGCCGTGGGGTCAGGGACACAGATACGCAGTATTTT
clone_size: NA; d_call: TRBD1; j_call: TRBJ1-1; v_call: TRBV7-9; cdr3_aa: CASSLGQGDTEAFF; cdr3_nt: TGTGCCAGCAGCTTAGGACAGGGAGACACTGAAGCTTTCTTT
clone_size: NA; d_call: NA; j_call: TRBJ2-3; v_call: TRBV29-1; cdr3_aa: CSVERGNTDTQYF; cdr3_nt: TGCAGCGTTGAGCGCGGGAACACAGATACGCAGTATTTT
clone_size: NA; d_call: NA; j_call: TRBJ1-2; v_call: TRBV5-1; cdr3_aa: CASSLDRAVTYGYTF; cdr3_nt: TGCGCCAGCAGCTTGGATAGGGCCGTAACCTATGGCTACACCTTC
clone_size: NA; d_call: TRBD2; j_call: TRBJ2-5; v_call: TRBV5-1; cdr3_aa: CASSLVAGGRETQYF; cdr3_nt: TGCGCCAGCAGCTTGGTAGCGGGGGGCCGGGAGACCCAGTACTTC
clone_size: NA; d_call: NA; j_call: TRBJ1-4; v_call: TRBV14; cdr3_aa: CASSQVPTKTATNEKLFF; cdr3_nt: TGTGCCAGCAGCCAAGTCCCCACCAAGACAGCAACTAATGAAAAACTGTTTTTT
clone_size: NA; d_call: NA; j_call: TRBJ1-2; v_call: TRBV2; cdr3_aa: CASSELQGGYGYTF; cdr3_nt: TGTGCCAGCAGTGAGTTACAGGGCGGCTATGGCTACACCTTC
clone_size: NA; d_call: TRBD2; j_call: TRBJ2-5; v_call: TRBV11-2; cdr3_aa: CASRRGTSGGQETQYF; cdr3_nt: TGTGCCAGCAGGAGGGGGACTAGCGGGGGACAAGAGACCCAGTACTTC
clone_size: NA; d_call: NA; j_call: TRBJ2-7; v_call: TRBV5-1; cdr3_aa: CASSSDSGSYEQYF; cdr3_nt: TGCGCCAGCAGCTCGGACAGCGGTTCCTACGAGCAGTACTTC
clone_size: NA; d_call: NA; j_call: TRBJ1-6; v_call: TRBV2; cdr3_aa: CATGILANSPLHF; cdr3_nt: TGTGCCACCGGGATTTTAGCAAATTCACCCCTCCACTTT
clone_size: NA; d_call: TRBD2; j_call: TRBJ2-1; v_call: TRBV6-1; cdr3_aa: CASSPGRGGANEQFF; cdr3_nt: TGTGCCAGCAGCCCCGGGCGGGGGGGCGCGAATGAGCAGTTCTTC
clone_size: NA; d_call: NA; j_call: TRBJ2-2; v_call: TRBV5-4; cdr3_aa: CASSLIPWDKRNTGELFF; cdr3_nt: TGTGCCAGCAGCTTGATTCCCTGGGACAAACGGAACACCGGGGAGCTGTTTTTT